This paragraph covers one T cell receptor beta chain sequence. Generated by immunoSEQ multiplex PCR, the TCRdb table keeps only in-frame clones and is missing some. This table has over 80,000 clones, approximately 80% appearing once. The data are from a study of control samples from healthy donors and cancer patients. The CDR3 spans 14 residues. Trimming removed 1 base at V and 2 bases at J, with 8 bases between. Germline loops: CDR1 LGHNT, CDR2 FRNRAP. Sequencing used blood. The chain couples TRBV12-5 to TRBJ2-5; D remains unclear. This receptor was obtained from a man younger than 45 in good health. CDR3 loop: CASGLAARQETQYF. CDR3 in DNA: TGTGCTAGTGGTTTGGCAGCGCGACAAGAGACCCAGTACTTC.